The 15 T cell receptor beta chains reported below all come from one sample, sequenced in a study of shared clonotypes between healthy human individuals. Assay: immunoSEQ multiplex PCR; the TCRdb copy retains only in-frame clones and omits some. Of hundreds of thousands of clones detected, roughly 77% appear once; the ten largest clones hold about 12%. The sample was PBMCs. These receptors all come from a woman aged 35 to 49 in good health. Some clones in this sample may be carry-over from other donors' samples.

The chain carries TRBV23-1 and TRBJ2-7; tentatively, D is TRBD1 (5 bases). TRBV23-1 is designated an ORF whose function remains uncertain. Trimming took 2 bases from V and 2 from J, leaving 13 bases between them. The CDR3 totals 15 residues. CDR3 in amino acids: CASSQPTGDTYEQYF. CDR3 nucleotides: TGCGCCAGCAGTCAACCCACAGGCGACACCTACGAGCAGTACTTC.

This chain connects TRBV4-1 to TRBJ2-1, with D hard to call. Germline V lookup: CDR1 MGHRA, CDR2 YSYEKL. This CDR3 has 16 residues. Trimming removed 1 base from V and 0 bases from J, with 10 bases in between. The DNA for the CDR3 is TGCGCCAGCAGCCAAGTGGCTACGAGCTCCTACAATGAGCAGTTCTTC. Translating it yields CASSQVATSSYNEQFF.

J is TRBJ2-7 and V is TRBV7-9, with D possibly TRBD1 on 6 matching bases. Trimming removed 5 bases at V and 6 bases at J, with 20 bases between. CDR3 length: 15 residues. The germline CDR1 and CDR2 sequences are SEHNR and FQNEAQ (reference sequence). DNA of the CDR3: TGTGCCAGCAGCACCCCAGGGGTCCGGTCGGGCGAGCAGTACTTC. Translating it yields CASSTPGVRSGEQYF.

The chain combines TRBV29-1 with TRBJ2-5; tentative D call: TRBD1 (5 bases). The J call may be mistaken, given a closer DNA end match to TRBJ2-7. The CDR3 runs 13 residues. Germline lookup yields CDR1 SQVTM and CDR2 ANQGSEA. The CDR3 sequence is CSVRTQSSYEQYF. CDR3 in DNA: TGCAGCGTTAGGACACAATCCTCCTACGAGCAGTACTTC.

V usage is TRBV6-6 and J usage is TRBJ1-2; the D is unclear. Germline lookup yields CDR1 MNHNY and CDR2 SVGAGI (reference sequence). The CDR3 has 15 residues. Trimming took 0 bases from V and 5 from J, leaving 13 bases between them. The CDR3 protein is CASSYSKMGWYGYTF. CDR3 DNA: TGTGCCAGCAGTTACTCGAAGATGGGTTGGTATGGCTACACCTTC.

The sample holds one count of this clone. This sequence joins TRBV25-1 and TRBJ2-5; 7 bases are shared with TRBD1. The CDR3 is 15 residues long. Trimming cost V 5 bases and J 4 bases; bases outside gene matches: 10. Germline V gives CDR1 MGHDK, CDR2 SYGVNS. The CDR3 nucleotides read TGTGCCAGCAGTACCCAAGGGGGCTACAGAGAGACCCAGTACTTC. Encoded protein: CASSTQGGYRETQYF.

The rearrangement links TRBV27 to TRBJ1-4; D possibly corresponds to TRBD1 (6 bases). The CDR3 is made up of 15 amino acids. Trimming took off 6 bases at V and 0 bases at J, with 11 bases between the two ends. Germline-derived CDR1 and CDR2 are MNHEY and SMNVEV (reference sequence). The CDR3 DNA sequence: TGTGCCAGCAGCCGACAGGTTGCAACTAATGAAAAACTGTTTTTT. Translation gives CASSRQVATNEKLFF.

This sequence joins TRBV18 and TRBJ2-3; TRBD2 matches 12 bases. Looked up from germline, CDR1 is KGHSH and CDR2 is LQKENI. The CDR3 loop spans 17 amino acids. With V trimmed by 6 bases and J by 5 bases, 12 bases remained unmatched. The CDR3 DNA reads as TGTGCCAGCTCCCCCCGGACTAGCGGGACTGTCGGAGATACGCAGTATTTT. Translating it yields CASSPRTSGTVGDTQYF.

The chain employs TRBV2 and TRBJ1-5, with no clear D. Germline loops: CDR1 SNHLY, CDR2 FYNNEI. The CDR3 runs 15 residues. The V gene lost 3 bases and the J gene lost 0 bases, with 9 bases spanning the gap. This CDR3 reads CASSERYYSNQPQHF. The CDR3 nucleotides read TGTGCCAGCAGTGAGCGGTACTATAGCAATCAGCCCCAGCATTTT. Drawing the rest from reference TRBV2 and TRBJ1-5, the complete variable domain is EPEVTQTPSHQVTQMGQEVILRCVPISNHLYFYWYRQILGQKVEFLVSFYNNEISEKSEIFDDQFSVERPDGSNFTLKIRSTKLEDSAMYFCASSERYYSNQPQHFGDGTRLSIL.

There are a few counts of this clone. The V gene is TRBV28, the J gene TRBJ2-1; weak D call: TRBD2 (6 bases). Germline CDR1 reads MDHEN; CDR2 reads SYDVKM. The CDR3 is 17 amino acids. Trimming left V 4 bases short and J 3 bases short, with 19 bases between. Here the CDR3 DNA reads TGTGCCAGCAGTTCGGCGTGGGATAGCGGTGGCTACAATGAGCAGTTCTTC. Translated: CASSSAWDSGGYNEQFF.

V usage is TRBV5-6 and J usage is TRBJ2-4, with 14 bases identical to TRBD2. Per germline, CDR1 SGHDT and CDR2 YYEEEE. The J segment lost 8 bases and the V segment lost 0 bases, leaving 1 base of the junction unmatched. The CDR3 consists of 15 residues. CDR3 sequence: CASSLGLAGGDIQYF. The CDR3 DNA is TGTGCCAGCAGCTTGGGACTAGCGGGAGGGGACATTCAGTACTTC.

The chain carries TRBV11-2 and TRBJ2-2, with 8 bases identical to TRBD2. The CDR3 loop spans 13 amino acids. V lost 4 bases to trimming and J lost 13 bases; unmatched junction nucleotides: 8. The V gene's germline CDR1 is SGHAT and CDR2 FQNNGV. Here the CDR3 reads CASSSLAGGGLFF. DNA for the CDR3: TGTGCCAGCAGCTCCCTGGCGGGAGGAGGGCTGTTTTTT.

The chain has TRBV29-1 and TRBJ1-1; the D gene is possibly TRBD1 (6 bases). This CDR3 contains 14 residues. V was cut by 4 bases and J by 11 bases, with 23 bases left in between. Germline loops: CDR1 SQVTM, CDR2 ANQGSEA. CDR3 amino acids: CSVASGGHPLLAFF. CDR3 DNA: TGCAGCGTTGCAAGCGGGGGACACCCCTTGCTCGCTTTCTTT.

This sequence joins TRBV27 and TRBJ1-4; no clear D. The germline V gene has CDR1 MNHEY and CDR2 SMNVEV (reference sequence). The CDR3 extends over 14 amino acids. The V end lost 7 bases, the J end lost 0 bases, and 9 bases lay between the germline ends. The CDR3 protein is CASTDTSTNEKLFF. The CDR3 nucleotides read TGTGCCAGCACTGACACATCAACTAATGAAAAACTGTTTTTT.

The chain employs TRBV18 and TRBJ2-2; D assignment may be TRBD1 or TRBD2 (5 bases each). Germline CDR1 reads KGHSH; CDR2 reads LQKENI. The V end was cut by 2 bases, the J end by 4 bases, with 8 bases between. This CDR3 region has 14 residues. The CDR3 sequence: CASSPKGTTGELFF. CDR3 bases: TGTGCCAGCTCACCAAAGGGGACCACCGGGGAGCTGTTTTTT.